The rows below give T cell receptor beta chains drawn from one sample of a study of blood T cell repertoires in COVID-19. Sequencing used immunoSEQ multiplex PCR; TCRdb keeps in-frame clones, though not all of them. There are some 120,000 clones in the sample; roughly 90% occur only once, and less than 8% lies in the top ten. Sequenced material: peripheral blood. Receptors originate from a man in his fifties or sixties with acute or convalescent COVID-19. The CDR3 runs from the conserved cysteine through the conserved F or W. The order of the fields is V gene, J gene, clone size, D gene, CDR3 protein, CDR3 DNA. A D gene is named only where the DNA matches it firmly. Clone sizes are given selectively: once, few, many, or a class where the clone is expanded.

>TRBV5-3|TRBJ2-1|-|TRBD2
CARSLRTASGRAREQFF
TGTGCCAGAAGCTTGAGGACGGCTAGCGGGAGGGCCAGGGAGCAGTTCTTC
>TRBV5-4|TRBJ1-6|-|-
CASSLLGALNSPLHF
TGTGCCAGCAGCTTGTTGGGGGCGCTTAATTCACCCCTCCACTTT
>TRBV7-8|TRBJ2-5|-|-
CASSFASSIGQGTETQYF
TGTGCCAGCAGCTTCGCCTCTTCCATCGGGCAGGGAACGGAGACCCAGTACTTC
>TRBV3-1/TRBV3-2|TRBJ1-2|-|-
CASSQDRGANYGYTF
TGTGCCAGCAGCCAAGATCGGGGGGCTAACTATGGCTACACCTTC
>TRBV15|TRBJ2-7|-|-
CATSRDRNRPYEQYF
TGTGCCACCAGCAGAGATAGAAACAGGCCGTACGAGCAGTACTTC
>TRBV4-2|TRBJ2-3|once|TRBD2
CASSQASGSSTDTQYF
TGTGCCAGCAGCCAGGCTAGCGGGAGTAGCACAGATACGCAGTATTTT
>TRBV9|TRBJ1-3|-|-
CASTLGGTATGNTIYF
TGTGCCAGCACCCTGGGAGGTACGGCCACTGGAAACACCATATATTTT
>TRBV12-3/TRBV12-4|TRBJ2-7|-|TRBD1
CASTDRGLYEQYF
TGTGCCAGCACCGACAGGGGACTTTACGAGCAGTACTTC
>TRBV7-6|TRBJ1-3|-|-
CASSLYRDSSGNTIYF
TGTGCCAGCAGCTTATACAGAGACAGCTCTGGAAACACCATATATTTT
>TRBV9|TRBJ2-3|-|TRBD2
CASSVLAGGADTQYF
TGTGCCAGCAGCGTCTTAGCGGGAGGGGCGGATACGCAGTATTTT
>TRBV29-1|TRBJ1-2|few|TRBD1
CSVEGDRGGYGYTF
TGCAGCGTTGAGGGAGACAGGGGGGGCTATGGCTACACCTTC
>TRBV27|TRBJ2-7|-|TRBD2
CASSFRREGPYEQYF
TGTGCCAGCAGTTTTAGGCGGGAGGGTCCCTACGAGCAGTACTTC
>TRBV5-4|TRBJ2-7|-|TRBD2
CASSLVERGNPFYEQYF
TGTGCCAGCAGCTTGGTTGAGCGGGGAAATCCTTTCTACGAGCAGTACTTC
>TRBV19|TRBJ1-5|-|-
CASSIRGVWNQPQHF
TGTGCCAGTAGTATTCGGGGGGTGTGGAATCAGCCCCAGCATTTT
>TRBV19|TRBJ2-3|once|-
CASSIAQGYTDTQYF
TGTGCCAGTAGTATCGCGCAGGGGTACACAGATACGCAGTATTTT
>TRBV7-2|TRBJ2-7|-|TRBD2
CASSAASGTYEQYF
TGTGCCAGCAGCGCGGCTAGCGGTACCTACGAGCAGTACTTC
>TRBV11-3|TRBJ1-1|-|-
CASSPGDTEAFF
TGTGCCAGCAGCCCAGGGGACACTGAAGCTTTCTTT
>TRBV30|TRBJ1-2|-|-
CAWSGGGDPGYTF
TGTGCCTGGAGTGGAGGAGGAGATCCTGGCTACACCTTC
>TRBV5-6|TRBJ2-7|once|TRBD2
CASSLTSGSYEQYF
TGTGCCAGCAGCTTGACTAGCGGCTCCTACGAGCAGTACTTC
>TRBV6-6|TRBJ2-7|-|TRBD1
CASSYSTTGGAYEQYF
TGTGCCAGCAGTTACTCGACGACAGGGGGCGCCTACGAGCAGTACTTC
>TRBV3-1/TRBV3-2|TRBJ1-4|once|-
CASSQEREANEKLFF
TGTGCCAGCAGCCAAGAAAGGGAGGCTAATGAAAAACTGTTTTTT
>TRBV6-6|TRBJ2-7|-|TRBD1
CASSYPGQGDYEQYF
TGTGCCAGCAGTTACCCGGGACAGGGGGACTACGAGCAGTACTTC
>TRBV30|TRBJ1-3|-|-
CAWSRPTDSGNTIYF
TGTGCCTGGAGTCGCCCGACTGACTCTGGAAACACCATATATTTT
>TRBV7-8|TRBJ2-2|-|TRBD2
CASLALAGQRTGELFF
TGTGCCAGCCTCGCGCTAGCGGGACAGCGCACCGGGGAGCTGTTTTTT
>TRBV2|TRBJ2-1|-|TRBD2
CASTAGTSGREEQFF
TGTGCCAGCACCGCAGGGACTAGCGGGAGAGAAGAGCAGTTCTTC